One and the same sample provided the 20 T cell receptor beta chains below, sequenced in a study of human T cells and chemical hapten exposure. The time point is: patch test 2, 6 weeks after DPC sensitization. As for treatment: therapeutic diphenylcyclopropenone sensitization with weekly scalp DPC. MiXCR, applied by TCRdb to the RACE reads, yields one record per CDR3 protein. The data show more than 60,000 distinct CDR3 sequences, 10% seen once. This sample comprised whole blood, obtained in connection with sensitization to the hapten diphenylcyclopropenone (DPC). These receptors came from a woman between 45 and 60 years old with alopecia areata. Some clones in this sample may be carry-over from other donors' samples.

A few counts support this clonotype. The gene calls are TRBV5-4 and TRBJ1-4; unclear D gene. CDR1 and CDR2 (germline): SGHNT, YYREEE (reference sequence). The CDR3 has 13 amino acids. Trimming cost V 0 bases and J 6 bases, with 6 bases left between them. The chain's CDR3 is CASSLAGDEKLFF. CDR3 in DNA: TGTGCCAGCAGCTTGGCTGGGGATGAAAAACTGTTTTTT.

The genes are TRBV12-3 or TRBV12-4 and TRBJ1-5; 7 bases match TRBD1. The CDR3 has 14 residues. V dropped 5 bases and J dropped 6; count of bases not matched to a gene: 7. The chain's CDR3 is CASSPTTGLQPQHF. The CDR3 DNA follows: TGTGCCAGCAGTCCAACGACAGGGCTTCAGCCCCAGCATTTT.

The chain links TRBV24-1 to TRBJ2-3, with 12 positions matching TRBD2. Germline V lookup: CDR1 KGHDR, CDR2 SFDVKD. CDR3 length equals 15 residues. The V segment lost 7 bases and the J segment 3 bases; nucleotides outside the gene matches: 4. The CDR3: CATRATSGRTDTQYF. CDR3 coding DNA: TGTGCCACCAGGGCGACTAGCGGGAGAACAGATACGCAGTATTTT.

This clonotype was detected only once. Possible read error: a much larger clone is one base away. V gene TRBV27 combines with J gene TRBJ2-7; unclear D gene. Germline lookup yields CDR1 MNHEY and CDR2 SMNVEV (reference sequence). The CDR3 is 13 amino acids. As DNA, the CDR3 is TGTGCCAACAGTCCAAGCTCCGATAGAGTGCAGTACTTC. Its translation: CANSPSSDRVQYF.

The chain couples TRBV3-1 to TRBJ1-6; no clear D gene. V was shortened by 3 bases and J by 12 bases, with 15 bases between the two germline ends. The V gene's germline CDR1 is LGHDT and CDR2 YNNKEL (reference sequence). CDR3 length: 14 amino acids. CDR3: CASSQFLEAVPLHF. CDR3 nucleotides: TGTGCCAGCAGCCAGTTTTTGGAGGCCGTACCCCTCCACTTT. The full variable domain, its missing parts supplied by reference TRBV3-1 and TRBJ1-6, is DTAVSQTPKYLVTQMGNDKSIKCEQNLGHDTMYWYKQDSKKFLKIMFSYNNKELIINETVPNRFSPKSPDKAHLNLHINSLELGDSAVYFCASSQFLEAVPLHFGNGTRLTVT.

This rearrangement joins TRBV7-3 to TRBJ2-7; 11 bases align to TRBD2. CDR1 is SGHTA, CDR2 FQGTGA, per germline. The CDR3 is 15 amino acids. Trimming removed 5 bases from V and 7 bases from J; junction bases left unmatched: 10. The DNA of the CDR3 is TGTGCCAGCAGCCCAGATAGCGGGAGGGCCGGTGAGCAGTACTTC. This sequence encodes CASSPDSGRAGEQYF.

Many counts were recorded for this clonotype. J is TRBJ1-5 and V is TRBV12-3 or TRBV12-4; maybe TRBD1 (6 bases). CDR3 size: 12 residues. V lost 7 bases, J lost 7 bases, and 11 bases lay in between. The CDR3 DNA follows: TGTGCCAGCACAACAGGGCAACAGCCCCAGCATTTT. The encoded protein is CASTTGQQPQHF.

Many counts were recorded for this clonotype. The rearrangement uses TRBV25-1 and TRBJ2-3, with a tentative D call TRBD1 (6 bases). The CDR3 is 16 residues long. V lost 4 bases and J 1 base, leaving 15 bases between the germline ends. Germline loops: CDR1 MGHDK, CDR2 SYGVNS. Here the CDR3 reads CASSAMTGQGTDTQYF. The CDR3 nucleotides are TGTGCCAGCAGTGCCATGACAGGCCAGGGCACAGATACGCAGTATTTT.

This clonotype was counted between two and nine times. The chain joins TRBV29-1 to TRBJ2-1, with 11 bases aligning to TRBD2. CDR1 is SQVTM, CDR2 ANQGSEA, per germline. The CDR3 spans 13 residues. J lost 5 bases, V lost 7 bases, and 4 bases had no gene match. Here the CDR3 DNA reads TGCAGCGGGGGGACTAGCGGAAACAATGAGCAGTTCTTC. It translates to CSGGTSGNNEQFF.

This clonotype appeared many times. This chain uses TRBV12-3 or TRBV12-4 with TRBJ2-2; 11 nucleotides agree with TRBD2. The CDR3 consists of 16 residues. V trimming: 6 bases; J trimming: 4 bases; junction bases outside the gene matches: 7. The CDR3 loop is CASSLTSGAGTGELFF. CDR3 in DNA: TGTGCCAGCAGCCTGACTAGCGGGGCGGGCACCGGGGAGCTGTTTTTT.

Ten or more counts support this clonotype. The chain employs TRBV25-1 and TRBJ1-6, with TRBD1 matching 9 bases. The CDR3 spans 14 residues. V lost 6 bases to trimming and J lost 7 bases; unmatched junction nucleotides: 4. Germline V gene data show CDR1 as MGHDK and CDR2 as SYGVNS. CDR3 region: CASSWDRENSPLHF. CDR3 DNA: TGTGCCAGCAGCTGGGACAGGGAAAATTCACCCCTCCACTTT. The variable domain in full, with the rest retrieved from reference TRBV25-1 and TRBJ1-6, is EADIYQTPRYLVIGTGKKITLECSQTMGHDKMYWYQQDPGMELHLIHYSYGVNSTEKGDLSSESTVSRIRTEHFPLTLESARPSHTSQYLCASSWDRENSPLHFGNGTRLTVT.

V and J are TRBV5-6 and TRBJ2-7, with 10 positions matching TRBD2. J was trimmed by 4 bases and V by 0 bases; bases with no gene match: 4. The germline V gene encodes CDR1 SGHDT and CDR2 YYEEEE. The CDR3 runs 15 residues. CDR3 DNA sequence: TGTGCCAGCAGCTTGGTTGCTAGCGGGAGTTACGAGCAGTACTTC. This encodes CASSLVASGSYEQYF.

This clonotype was found many times. The chain has TRBV20-1 and TRBJ2-3; a weak D match, TRBD2 (6 bases). CDR1 DFQATT and CDR2 SNEGSKA come from the germline V gene (reference sequence). The CDR3 extends over 14 amino acids. V was shortened by 4 bases and J by 0 bases, with 11 bases between the two germline ends. Written as DNA, the CDR3 is TGCAGTGCTAAAATAGCGGAGAGCACAGATACGCAGTATTTT. It specifies CSAKIAESTDTQYF.

The chain couples TRBV6-5 to TRBJ1-1; D unresolved. CDR3 size: 16 residues. The germline CDR1 and CDR2 sequences are MNHEY and SVGAGI. Between the trimmed V and J ends, which lost 4 bases and 4 bases, there was a span of 19 bases. The CDR3 DNA is TGTGCCAGCAGTTTCCGGCAATTCGATCAGTTCACTGAAGCTTTCTTT. This sequence encodes CASSFRQFDQFTEAFF.

This clonotype was observed many times. This chain connects TRBV6-5 to TRBJ2-5; TRBD2 matches 10 bases. The ends lost 8 bases at V and 7 bases at J; junction bases unmatched: 10. The CDR3 totals 14 residues. Per the germline V gene, CDR1 is MNHEY and CDR2 is SVGAGI. In DNA form, the CDR3 reads TGTGCCAGCGGGCTAGCGGGGGCACTGGGGACCCAGTACTTC. Translation: CASGLAGALGTQYF.

A few counts support this clonotype. The chain joins TRBV20-1 to TRBJ2-4, with TRBD2 as a possible D gene (5 bases). V was clipped by 0 bases and J by 9 bases, with 18 bases between them. The CDR3 is made up of 15 amino acids. Per the germline V gene, CDR1 is DFQATT and CDR2 is SNEGSKA (reference sequence). The CDR3 is CSARDLGLVGVIQYF. The DNA for the CDR3 is TGCAGTGCTAGAGATCTCGGCTTAGTGGGAGTCATTCAGTACTTC.

This clonotype has ten or more counts. The V gene is TRBV7-6, the J gene TRBJ2-7; a possible D gene is TRBD1 (5 bases). Germline values: CDR1 SGHVS, CDR2 FNYEAQ. V shed 5 bases and J shed 2 bases, with 16 bases lying between them. This CDR3 is 15 amino acids long. The CDR3 DNA is TGTGCCAGCAGCCCTGAGACAGCCTTAGCCTACGAGCAGTACTTC. Protein product: CASSPETALAYEQYF.

The V gene is TRBV2, the J gene TRBJ2-3; D not resolved. Deletions cut 5 bases from V and 1 base from J, with 7 bases between. Germline V gene lookup returns CDR1 SNHLY and CDR2 FYNNEI. This CDR3 spans 13 amino acids. The DNA for the CDR3 is TGTGCCAGCAGTACAGCCCGCACAGATACGCAGTATTTT. Its protein product is CASSTARTDTQYF.

V is TRBV7-9 and J is TRBJ1-2; perhaps TRBD1 as D (6 bases). Germline loops: CDR1 SEHNR, CDR2 FQNEAQ (reference sequence). The CDR3 has 14 amino acids. V lost 5 bases and J lost 0, with 10 bases in between. In DNA, the CDR3 is TGTGCCAGCAGCAGGGGGGCAGCTAACTATGGCTACACCTTC. Its translation is CASSRGAANYGYTF. The full variable domain, rest sourced from reference TRBV7-9 and TRBJ1-2, is DTGVSQNPRHKITKRGQNVTFRCDPISEHNRLYWYRQTLGQGPEFLTYFQNEAQLEKSRLLSDRFSAERPKGSFSTLEIQRTEQGDSAMYLCASSRGAANYGYTFGSGTRLTVV.

This chain joins TRBV9 and TRBJ1-1; unclear D gene. The CDR3 runs to 14 residues. Per the germline V gene, CDR1 is SGDLS and CDR2 is YYNGEE. The ends were cut back, 5 bases at V and 4 bases at J, with 15 bases in the middle. This CDR3 reads CASSTGWAPTEAFF. CDR3 bases: TGTGCCAGCAGTACGGGCTGGGCACCCACTGAAGCTTTCTTT.